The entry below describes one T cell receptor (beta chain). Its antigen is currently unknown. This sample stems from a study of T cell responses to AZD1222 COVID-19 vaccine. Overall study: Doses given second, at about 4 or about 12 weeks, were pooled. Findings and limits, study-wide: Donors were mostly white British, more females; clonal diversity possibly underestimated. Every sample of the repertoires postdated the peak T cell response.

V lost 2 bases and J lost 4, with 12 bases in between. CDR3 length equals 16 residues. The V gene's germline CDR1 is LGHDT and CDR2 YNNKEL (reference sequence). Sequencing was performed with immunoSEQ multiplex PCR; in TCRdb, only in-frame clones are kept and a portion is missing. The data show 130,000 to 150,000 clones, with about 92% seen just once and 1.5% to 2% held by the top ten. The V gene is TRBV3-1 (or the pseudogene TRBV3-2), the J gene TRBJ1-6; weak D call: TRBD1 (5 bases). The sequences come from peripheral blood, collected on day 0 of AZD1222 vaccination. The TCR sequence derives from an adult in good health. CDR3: CASSQFTGPYNSPLHF. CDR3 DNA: TGTGCCAGCAGCCAATTTACGGGACCTTATAATTCACCCCTCCACTTT.